The rows below give T cell receptor beta chains drawn from one sample of a study of shared clonotypes between healthy human individuals. TCRdb's copy holds only in-frame clones and misses some; the assay was immunoSEQ multiplex PCR. The sample includes more than 90,000 clones, around 67% of them seen just once. The sequenced sample consisted of memory CD8+ T cells sorted from blood. Receptor source: a man in his thirties or forties in good health. CDR3s include the opening cysteine and the closing phenylalanine or tryptophan. D genes are given only for firm matches. Expanded clones get a size class; other rows say once, few or many, or leave the size out.

>14|TRBV2|few|TRBJ1-3|-
CASSIGTTGNTIYF
TGTGCCAGCAGCATCGGGACAACAGGAAACACCATATATTTT
>17|TRBV7-8|-|TRBJ2-7|TRBD2
CASSLGNSGRFTYEQYF
TGTGCCAGCAGCTTAGGTAACAGCGGGAGGTTTACCTACGAGCAGTACTTC
>16|TRBV5-1|-|TRBJ2-7|-
CASSPRITGISYEQYF
TGCGCCAGCAGCCCGAGAATTACAGGGATCTCCTACGAGCAGTACTTC
>14|TRBV6-4|many|TRBJ2-6|-
CASSDGAGANVLTF
TGTGCCAGCAGTGACGGGGCTGGGGCCAACGTCCTGACTTTC
>17|TRBV27|-|TRBJ2-2|TRBD1
CASSLLVRGRDTGELFF
TGTGCCAGCAGTTTATTGGTCAGGGGGCGCGACACCGGGGAGCTGTTTTTT
>15|TRBV4-3|-|TRBJ1-1|-
CASSQDVGRATEAFF
TGCGCCAGCAGCCAAGACGTAGGGCGAGCCACTGAAGCTTTCTTT
>16|TRBV10-3|-|TRBJ2-5|TRBD2
CAISEGLAGEQETQYF
TGTGCCATCTCTGAAGGACTAGCGGGAGAGCAAGAGACCCAGTACTTC
>15|TRBV5-5|-|TRBJ2-7|TRBD1
CASSPRIQGEDEQYF
TGTGCCAGCAGCCCCAGGATACAGGGGGAGGACGAGCAGTACTTC
>15|TRBV27|once|TRBJ1-2|-
CASSFLDGGRYGYTF
TGTGCCAGCAGTTTCCTGGACGGGGGGAGATATGGCTACACCTTC
>18|TRBV29-1|-|TRBJ2-3|-
CSVEDLRGRQGFLDTQYF
TGCAGCGTTGAAGATCTCCGCGGGAGACAGGGGTTCTTAGATACGCAGTATTTT
>15|TRBV2|-|TRBJ2-5|TRBD2
CASSDLAGEEETQYF
TGTGCCAGCAGCGATCTAGCGGGAGAGGAAGAGACCCAGTACTTC
>15|TRBV28|-|TRBJ2-7|TRBD1
CASSFRTGGLYEQYF
TGTGCCAGCAGTTTCAGGACAGGGGGGCTCTACGAGCAGTACTTC
>16|TRBV5-4|-|TRBJ2-2|TRBD1
CASSLGDRGASGELFF
TGTGCCAGCAGCTTAGGAGACAGGGGTGCCTCCGGGGAGCTGTTTTTT
>14|TRBV15|-|TRBJ2-2|-
CATSRDRETGELFF
TGTGCCACCAGCAGAGATCGGGAAACCGGGGAGCTGTTTTTT
>15|TRBV5-1|-|TRBJ2-4|-
CASSLGADTKNIQYF
TGCGCCAGCAGCTTGGGGGCGGACACCAAAAACATTCAGTACTTC
>15|TRBV6-5|once|TRBJ2-7|TRBD2
CASSYSLAGSYEQYF
TGTGCCAGCAGTTACTCACTAGCGGGCTCCTACGAGCAGTACTTC
>16|TRBV7-8|many|TRBJ2-7|TRBD2
CASSSSASGRSGEQYF
TGTGCCAGCAGCTCCTCGGCTAGCGGGAGATCGGGGGAGCAGTACTTC
>14|TRBV5-5|-|TRBJ2-1|TRBD1
CASSYLRGPDEQFF
TGTGCCAGCAGCTACCTTAGGGGGCCCGATGAGCAGTTCTTC